This T cell receptor (beta chain) was captured in a study of cytomegalovirus exposure and HLA in healthy donors (dated 2017 in TCRdb). Concerning the study at large: In an earlier analysis of roughly 590 of the donors, 276 Gb of sequence data and 100 million or so unique TCR beta sequences from roughly 200 million T cells were reported. About 310 gigabases of sequencing data and 70 million to 100 million unique TCR sequences were included in an early release covering 500 to 750 HLA-typed donors. Of the 398 genotyped donors, roughly 80% fell in the genetic ancestry cluster associated with self-reported Caucasian donors. The aim of the study was to test whether cataloging public T cell receptors could identify signatures of past pathogen exposure. The study used immunosequencing to profile the T cell repertoires of some 600 subjects and linked those repertoires to cytomegalovirus serostatus. A separate validation cohort of roughly 130 different subjects was used in addition to the 666-subject first cohort. The study combined high-throughput TCR immunosequencing, statistical association of individual TCRs with disease status, and machine learning to predict cytomegalovirus infection status. A later analysis re-examined previously published TCR beta repertoires from around 670 donors and added high-resolution HLA genotyping to investigate patterns of TCR occurrence. The later analysis used no new phenotypic data to find candidate immune exposures, relying instead on TCR beta sequences and their occurrence across donors. An earlier analysis of around 540 of the donors applied high-throughput TCR beta sequencing to assess whether each TCR beta V gene segment acted as functional or pseudogenic. Alongside the repertoire data, information on donor age, sex, ethnicity and CMV serostatus was compiled. A later genetic analysis took genome-wide SNP genotypes for about 65% of the roughly 670 donors and used that subset as a discovery cohort. Every repertoire in the discovery cohort had been generated on one and the same sequencing platform. Class I and class II HLA loci were covered by the typing at four-digit resolution. The number of typed donors differed by locus: about 620-630 for A, B, C, DRB1 and DQB1; 522 for DQA1; roughly 600 for DPA1; and around 490 for DPB1. A handful of DR-DQ haplotypes were handled as single units for association and clustering because linkage in the cohort was strong. Among over 350 genotyped donors of the cohort, an average of 235,054 unique TCR beta nucleotide sequences were sequenced per donor, roughly a sixth of them non-productive. Study-wide conclusions, independent of this receptor: Because counts were too low, roughly 18 rarely observed V segments, including chromosome 9 orphons, were left out of the earlier analysis of a few hundred of the donors. The study gave a list of roughly 150 TCR beta chains associated with cytomegalovirus. For the cohort, immune exposure information was limited to CMV serostatus. When HLA alleles, especially DR and DQ, strongly co-occurred, TCR associations were difficult to assign to individual alleles. Compared with equally common non-associated chains, HLA-associated TCR beta chains in a later analysis were more clonally expanded and had lower generation probabilities. Most TCR sequences were seen in very few donors, while some public TCRs were found in many individuals. In an earlier analysis of under 600 of the donors, most TCR beta V segments were observed in productive rearrangements about 87% or about 30% of the time, broadly matching IMGT annotations. V-gene and J-gene trimming of TCR beta chains was associated with a missense DCLRE1C variant in a later genetic analysis, and the association was replicated in an independent cohort. The cohort was sequenced for TCR beta chains only, and without alpha or paired-chain data the features that could be detected were limited. Linkage disequilibrium might explain the correlated functional status among segregating V segments, but an unknown experimental factor could not be excluded. The 87-base-pair reads could not distinguish some IMGT-functional V segments, including TRBV6-2 and TRBV6-3, so those segments were excluded. A few of the identified cytomegalovirus-associated TCR beta chains were confirmed in vitro to be specific for cytomegalovirus antigens. The classifier was reported to diagnose cytomegalovirus status with high specificity and sensitivity in both the original cohort and the validation cohort. Presence/absence analyses assumed roughly uniform sequencing depth across donors, an assumption that may not hold. A later analysis found that TCR association rates varied across HLA loci, with DRB1 alleles showing the most associated TCRs and HLA-C alleles the fewest. Because HLA typing was unavailable for some donors at each locus, only the typed subset was used in association tests. Specific HLA alleles were associated with more than 15,000 TCR beta sequences at a false discovery rate of 0.05 in a later analysis. It was suggested by the authors that the approach could potentially be generalized to other disease states and immunological phenotypes. In a later analysis, most CMV-associated TCR beta chains were found to appear HLA-restricted, with HLA associations seemingly driven largely by CMV exposure. Compared with the 666-donor mean, donors in an Asian-associated ancestry cluster had fewer N-insertions in productive TCRs, according to a later genetic analysis. A later analysis reported that several top co-occurrence clusters appeared linked to parvovirus B19, influenza, CMV and Epstein-Barr virus. The sequencing pipeline was judged likely to have produced a cluster of highly shared sequence variants as a technical artifact. A further reported finding was that TCR beta sequences accurately predicted the HLA-A and HLA-B alleles for most subjects in the first cohort.

About this clone: Its cognate antigen has yet to be identified. No base quality values were provided; no much bigger clone lies one nucleotide off.

Receptor libraries were prepared by the immunoSEQ multiplex PCR assay. For the multiplex PCR, a mixture combining 60 forward primers for TCR Vbeta segments and 13 reverse primers for TCR Jbeta segments was used. A multiplex PCR assay on genomic DNA amplified the CDR3 region of rearranged TCR beta genes. The Illumina HiSeq System was used to sequence the amplified TCR beta libraries as 87-base-pair reads. Regarding the original processing steps: Across the 600 to 700 repertoires, a later analysis counted 78 million or so unique TCR beta chains, around 11 million of which were shared by at least two donors. Raw reads were error-corrected and collapsed into unique sequences by a nearest-neighbor algorithm in which closely related sequences were merged to remove PCR and sequencing errors. Alignment of CDR3 sequences to IMGT reference sequences was used to assign V, D and J gene segments. For a sequence to be retained, a match of at least six nucleotides was required to both a V gene segment and a J gene segment. A rearrangement was called productive if the CDR3 had no stop codons and remained in frame with V and J, and every other rearrangement was called non-productive. Following IMGT convention, CDR3 was defined as the stretch from the second conserved V-encoded cysteine up to the conserved J-encoded phenylalanine. Sequences without an unambiguous match to a single V gene segment were excluded from the earlier analysis of a few hundred of the donors. An earlier analysis of approximately 590 of the donors classified V segments as functional when productive rearrangements were above 56.7% and as segregating when the standard deviation between donors was above 5%. A statistical classification framework was built to diagnose cytomegalovirus status from the catalog of TCR beta chain sequences. A later analysis assigned V and J genes by comparing TCR nucleotide sequences with IMGT/GENE-DB human TR gene sequences. In a later analysis, CDR3 sequences and most-parsimonious VDJ recombination scenarios were assigned using the TCRdist pipeline. In a later analysis, every TCR beta chain was defined by the combination of its CDR3 amino acid sequence and its V-gene family, and reads without a unique V-gene family were dropped. As a way to deal with suspected cross-contamination and a sequencing artifact, a later analysis dropped nearly 600 nucleotide sequences that were highly shared and had low generation probability. A later analysis calculated a clonal expansion index for each public chain from normalized within-repertoire ranks of inferred template counts. A later analysis computed generation probabilities with a VDJ recombination model fitted to out-of-frame rearrangements, and checked the results against IGoR. In a later analysis, hypergeometric tests were used to score TCR-TCR, TCR-HLA and TCR-CMV co-occurrence, with a repertoire-size bias correction applied to TCR pairs. To estimate false discovery rates, a later analysis permuted the HLA or CMV assignments 20 times. In a later analysis, co-occurring TCRs were grouped using DBSCAN, and TCRdist sequence similarity was added for clustering within HLA-allele-positive subsets. Co-occurrence clustering excluded repertoires with fewer than 30,000 or more than 120,000 public chains, plus five with anomalous nucleotide sharing. TCRdb re-hosts the immuneACCESS table, in-frame sequences only. Its copies lack some clones; in the studies checked, an unresolved V gene accounts for under half of them, and the cause for the rest is not known. D and trimming were read from the DNA, whereas the V and J calls and clone size are those reported in that table. The sample includes approximately 110,000 clones, with approximately 80% observed a single time. 3.6% of the sample belongs to the ten largest clones.

In total, 666 healthy bone marrow donors made up the cohort. Cohort members were all nominally healthy when sampled, although unrecorded immune exposures were likely present. The donor was CMV seronegative and was included in the group of a few hundred seronegative cohort members. A peripheral blood sample was provided by each donor, and peripheral blood mononuclear cells were used for TCR beta sequencing. The Qiagen DNeasy Blood Extraction Kit was used to extract genomic DNA from the blood cell samples. The germline ends are 8 bases apart after V is trimmed by 4 bases and J by 3 bases. Including cysteine and phenylalanine, the CDR3 has 14 amino acids. The entry retains the CDR3 DNA only, 42 bases that are in frame from base 1. Reading the germline V gene gives CDR1 SGHDT and CDR2 YYEEEE.

The chain joins TRBV5-6 to TRBJ1-6; TRBD1 is a possible D gene, resting on 6 matching bases. The TCR sequence derives from a man aged 35-49 years in good health and CMV-seronegative. Sequences were obtained from PBMCs. CDR3 loop: CASSGQSYNSPLHF. The DNA sequence follows: TGTGCCAGCAGCGGACAGAGCTATAATTCACCCCTCCACTTT.